The present T cell receptor (beta chain) was sequenced within a study of identical twins. General study results and limits: Sharing of beta out-of-frame sequences by twins showed a weaker excess. Analyses based on zero insertions could be partly confounded by invariant MAIT and iNKT cells.

V gave up 4 bases and J gave up 5 bases, with 20 bases separating them. The CDR3 is 15 amino acids. CDR1 DFQATT and CDR2 SNEGSKA come from the germline V gene (reference sequence). Through template switching, a universal primer site was introduced, and the cDNA contained unique molecular identifiers. TCRdb reprocessed the 5' RACE reads with MiXCR, giving one entry per CDR3 protein. The sample gives about 660,000 distinct CDR3 sequences, 8.6% of which show up once; 0.8% to 1% is in the top ten. This clonotype has ten or more counts. Its antigen is not known. These data also formed part of another study, on yellow fever vaccine responses in identical twins.

This rearrangement joins TRBV20-1 to TRBJ2-5; D might be TRBD1 (6 bases). The sequenced sample was PBMCs. The clonotype was recovered from a woman aged 18-29 years in good health. The CDR3 protein is CSANQQGLVGETQYF. Here the CDR3 DNA reads TGCAGTGCTAACCAACAGGGCTTGGTAGGGGAGACCCAGTACTTC.